This TCR beta chain was recovered during a study of identical twins. Notes on the study in general: Cord blood's abundant beta clonotypes had fewer insertions, unlike memory repertoires. Possibly, invariant MAIT and iNKT cells partly confounded zero-insertion analyses.

This CDR3 has 12 amino acids. The V and J ends lost 5 bases and 6 bases respectively, with 11 bases between them. Germline-derived CDR1 and CDR2 are SQVTM and ANQGSEA. A single record per CDR3 protein comes from TCRdb applying MiXCR to the 5' RACE reads. This sample has some 710,000 distinct CDR3 sequences, with roughly 6% found just once. In its sample, this clonotype was seen many times. Its matching antigen is unknown. The receptor comes from a man aged 18-30 years in good health. The J gene is TRBJ2-1, the V gene TRBV29-1; perhaps D is TRBD1 or TRBD2 (5 bases each). The sample comprised naive T cells sorted from blood. CDR3 residues: CSVIHGTNEQFF. In nucleotides, the CDR3 is TGCAGCGTTATACACGGGACCAATGAGCAGTTCTTC.